The rows below give T cell receptor beta chains drawn from one sample of a study of shared clonotypes between healthy human individuals. The table came from immunoSEQ multiplex PCR; TCRdb's copy has only in-frame clones and leaves some out. The sample consists of some 2.1 million clones, 90% to 95% of them appearing once. Sequenced material: naive CD4+ T cells sorted from blood. The source of these receptors is a man younger than 30 in good health. CDR3s include the opening cysteine and the closing phenylalanine or tryptophan. A D gene is named only where the DNA matches it firmly. Only some rows state a clone size, as once, few, many or a class for expanded clones.

size	V	J	D	CDR3	DNA
NA	TRBV5-1	TRBJ1-4	TRBD1	CASSFGQGNEKLFF	TGCGCCAGCAGTTTTGGACAGGGGAATGAAAAACTGTTTTTT
NA	TRBV5-4	TRBJ2-7	TRBD2	CASSLALAGGAHEQYF	TGTGCCAGCAGCTTGGCCCTAGCGGGGGGGGCCCACGAGCAGTACTTC
NA	TRBV5-4	TRBJ2-5	NA	CASSSPSAETQYF	TGTGCCAGCAGCTCGCCCTCGGCAGAGACCCAGTACTTC
NA	TRBV30	TRBJ1-1	NA	CASLRAANEAFF	TGTGCCTCCCTTAGGGCCGCTAACGAAGCTTTCTTT
NA	TRBV6-4	TRBJ1-4	NA	CASTCSILTNEKLFF	TGTGCCAGCACCTGCTCCATTTTAACTAATGAAAAACTGTTTTTT
NA	TRBV7-9	TRBJ2-3	TRBD2	CASSLIGLAGVEADTQYF	TGTGCCAGCAGCTTAATAGGACTAGCGGGAGTGGAAGCAGATACGCAGTATTTT
NA	TRBV10-3	TRBJ2-4	TRBD2	CAISEIGGLNAVAKNIQYF	TGTGCCATCAGTGAGATCGGGGGGTTGAATGCGGTGGCCAAAAACATTCAGTACTTC
NA	TRBV11-1	TRBJ2-5	NA	CASSRAEVVETQYF	TGTGCCAGCAGCAGGGCGGAGGTGGTAGAGACCCAGTACTTC
NA	TRBV6-1	TRBJ2-1	NA	CASSIRDTVYNEQFF	TGTGCCAGCAGTATCCGGGACACCGTCTACAATGAGCAGTTCTTC
NA	TRBV11-2	TRBJ1-1	NA	CASSLVGGTEAFF	TGTGCCAGCAGCTTAGTTGGGGGAACTGAAGCTTTCTTT
once	TRBV5-1	TRBJ2-5	NA	CASSPGDSEETQYF	TGCGCCAGCAGCCCGGGGGACAGTGAAGAGACCCAGTACTTC
NA	TRBV4-1	TRBJ1-2	TRBD1	CASSQGQGAYYGYTF	TGCGCCAGCAGCCAAGGACAGGGGGCATACTATGGCTACACCTTC
NA	TRBV2	TRBJ2-1	TRBD1	CASSRDSLNEQFF	TGTGCCAGCAGTCGGGACAGCTTGAATGAGCAGTTCTTC
once	TRBV2	TRBJ1-1	NA	CASTNSRAGDTEAFF	TGTGCCAGCACCAATTCGAGGGCGGGCGACACTGAAGCTTTCTTT
NA	TRBV5-1	TRBJ1-1	TRBD1	CASTRTGENLGLNTEAFF	TGCGCCAGCACCAGGACAGGGGAAAACCTCGGCCTAAACACTGAAGCTTTCTTT
NA	TRBV4-3	TRBJ2-7	TRBD1	CASSQDLGQGLIRYEQYF	TGCGCCAGCAGCCAAGACTTGGGACAGGGGCTCATCCGCTACGAGCAGTACTTC
NA	TRBV7-9	TRBJ1-5	NA	CASSLGGTPNQPQHF	TGTGCCAGCAGCTTAGGAGGGACCCCAAATCAGCCCCAGCATTTT
NA	TRBV5-1	TRBJ2-3	NA	CASSSTTGLGTDTQYF	TGCGCCAGCAGCTCGACGACGGGCCTCGGAACAGATACGCAGTATTTT
NA	TRBV15	TRBJ1-2	NA	CATSRQEYSRSYGYTF	TGTGCCACCAGCCGACAAGAATACTCCAGAAGCTATGGCTACACCTTC
NA	TRBV7-2	TRBJ1-1	NA	CASSFKPGGTEAFF	TGTGCCAGCAGCTTCAAACCCGGGGGAACTGAAGCTTTCTTT
NA	TRBV7-8	TRBJ1-2	NA	CASSLGPFYGYTF	TGTGCCAGCAGCTTAGGACCCTTCTATGGCTACACCTTC
NA	TRBV7-9	TRBJ1-6	TRBD1	CASSSRQGENSPLHF	TGTGCCAGCAGCTCCCGACAGGGGGAGAATTCACCCCTCCACTTT
once	TRBV2	TRBJ2-7	TRBD2	CASSANLAGGLGEQYF	TGTGCCAGCAGTGCCAACCTAGCGGGGGGGTTAGGCGAGCAGTACTTC
NA	TRBV19	TRBJ1-4	NA	CASSTPGGHEKLFF	TGTGCCAGTAGTACACCCGGAGGGCATGAAAAACTGTTTTTT
NA	TRBV5-4	TRBJ2-2	TRBD2	CASSRTSPNTGELFF	TGTGCCAGCAGCCGGACTAGCCCTAACACCGGGGAGCTGTTTTTT
NA	TRBV5-6	TRBJ2-7	NA	CASSRRARSSYEQYF	TGTGCCAGCAGCCGCAGGGCCCGTTCCTCCTACGAGCAGTACTTC
NA	TRBV5-1	TRBJ2-5	NA	CASRSFTQETQYF	TGCGCCAGCAGATCCTTCACCCAAGAGACCCAGTACTTC
NA	TRBV6-1	TRBJ2-7	NA	CASSEHLSEEQYF	TGTGCCAGCAGTGAACACTTATCAGAGGAGCAGTACTTC
NA	TRBV28	TRBJ1-5	NA	CASSFRQGVTNQPQHF	TGTGCCAGCAGTTTTCGGCAGGGCGTTACCAATCAGCCCCAGCATTTT
NA	TRBV11-3	TRBJ2-1	NA	CASSPTGTLSYNEQFF	TGTGCCAGCAGTCCTACAGGGACCCTATCCTACAATGAGCAGTTCTTC
NA	TRBV19	TRBJ1-5	NA	CASNLRGGSNQPQHF	TGTGCCAGTAACCTACGCGGGGGGTCCAATCAGCCCCAGCATTTT
NA	TRBV28	TRBJ2-7	TRBD2	CASSLVIAGFYEQYF	TGTGCCAGCAGTTTGGTAATAGCGGGATTCTACGAGCAGTACTTC
NA	TRBV7-2	TRBJ2-3	NA	CASSLVGSSTDTQYF	TGTGCCAGCAGCTTAGTAGGGTCCTCCACAGATACGCAGTATTTT
NA	TRBV28	TRBJ2-3	TRBD2	CASSLKAGGPGGTQYF	TGTGCCAGCAGTTTAAAGGCGGGGGGGCCAGGAGGTACGCAGTATTTT
once	TRBV2	TRBJ2-1	NA	CASSEFTEQFF	TGTGCCAGCAGTGAATTTACCGAGCAGTTCTTC
NA	TRBV27	TRBJ2-7	TRBD2	CASSHDWTSGRYEQYF	TGTGCCAGCAGCCACGATTGGACTAGCGGGAGGTACGAGCAGTACTTC
once	TRBV5-1	TRBJ2-5	NA	CASSSVQGRETQYF	TGCGCCAGCAGCAGCGTACAGGGCCGGGAGACCCAGTACTTC
once	TRBV28	TRBJ1-5	NA	CASSQRQTVNNQPQHF	TGTGCCAGCAGCCAACGACAGACTGTTAATAATCAGCCCCAGCATTTT
NA	TRBV5-1	TRBJ2-5	NA	CASSTRTVQETQYF	TGCGCCAGCAGCACCCGGACAGTTCAAGAGACCCAGTACTTC
NA	TRBV5-6	TRBJ2-5	NA	CASSLEPVQETQYF	TGTGCCAGCAGCTTGGAACCCGTCCAAGAGACCCAGTACTTC
NA	TRBV18	TRBJ2-7	TRBD1	CASSPPPDRGKQYF	TGTGCCAGCTCACCACCTCCAGACAGGGGCAAGCAGTACTTC